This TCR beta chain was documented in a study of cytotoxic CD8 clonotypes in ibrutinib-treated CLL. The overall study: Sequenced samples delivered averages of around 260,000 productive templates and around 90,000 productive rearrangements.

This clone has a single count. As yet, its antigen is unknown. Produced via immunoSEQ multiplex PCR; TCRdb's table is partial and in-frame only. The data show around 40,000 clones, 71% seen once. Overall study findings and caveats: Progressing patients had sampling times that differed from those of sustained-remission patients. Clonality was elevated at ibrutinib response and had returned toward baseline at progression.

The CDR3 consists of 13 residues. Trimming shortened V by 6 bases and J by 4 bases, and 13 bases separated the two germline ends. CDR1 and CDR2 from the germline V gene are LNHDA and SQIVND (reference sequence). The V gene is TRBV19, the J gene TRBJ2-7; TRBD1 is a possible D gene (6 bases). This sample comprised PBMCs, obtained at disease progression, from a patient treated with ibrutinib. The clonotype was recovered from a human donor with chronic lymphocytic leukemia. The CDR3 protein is CASSKGGPYEQYF. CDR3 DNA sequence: TGTGCCAGTAGCAAAGGGGGACCTTACGAGCAGTACTTC.